These T cell receptor beta chains were read from a single sample in a study of T cell changes during pregnancy in multiple sclerosis. Method: immunoSEQ multiplex PCR; TCRdb's copy keeps in-frame clones and lacks some. The sample lists tens of thousands of clones; 70% to 90% were seen once. This material consisted of CD4+ T cells from peripheral blood mononuclear cells, taken after pregnancy. These receptors were taken from a female donor with multiple sclerosis, enrolled in a pregnancy study. Both conserved end residues are part of each CDR3. D genes are given only for firm matches. Clone size is given for some rows only: seen once, a few or many times, or a class if the clone is expanded.

>TRBV5-1|TRBJ2-2|.|TRBD1
CASSLDGTGSDTGELFF
TGCGCCAGCAGCTTGGATGGGACAGGTTCTGACACCGGGGAGCTGTTTTTT
>TRBV19|TRBJ2-2|.|.
CASSPTGRENTGELFF
TGTGCCAGTAGCCCGACAGGGCGGGAGAACACCGGGGAGCTGTTTTTT
>TRBV6-4|TRBJ2-3|.|TRBD2
CASSAAGGPDTQYF
TGTGCCAGCAGTGCGGCGGGGGGGCCAGATACGCAGTATTTT
>TRBV19|TRBJ2-7|.|.
CASSIHSQGSSYEQYF
TGTGCCAGTAGTATACATAGCCAGGGTAGCTCCTACGAGCAGTACTTC
>TRBV18|TRBJ2-1|once|TRBD1
CASSPFPGTGPYNEQFF
TGTGCCAGCTCACCTTTCCCCGGGACAGGGCCGTACAATGAGCAGTTCTTC
>TRBV2|TRBJ2-2|.|.
CASSGPVANTGELFF
TGTGCCAGCAGTGGGCCAGTCGCGAACACCGGGGAGCTGTTTTTT
>TRBV5-4|TRBJ2-3|.|TRBD2
CASSSRLAGVNTDTQYF
TGTGCCAGCAGCTCCCGACTAGCGGGGGTAAACACAGATACGCAGTATTTT
>TRBV11-2|TRBJ1-2|.|.
CASSFSRHGYTF
TGTGCCAGCAGCTTCTCTCGACACGGCTACACCTTC
>TRBV19|TRBJ1-2|few|TRBD1
CASSRDRVGGYTF
TGTGCCAGTAGCCGCGACAGGGTAGGAGGCTACACCTTC
>TRBV28|TRBJ2-1|.|.
CASSTSGESYNEQFF
TGTGCCAGCAGCACAAGCGGTGAGTCTTACAATGAGCAGTTCTTC
>TRBV2|TRBJ1-1|.|.
CASSDPGEAFF
TGTGCCAGCAGTGACCCAGGTGAAGCTTTCTTT
>TRBV18|TRBJ1-1|.|.
CASSPGPGNTEAFF
TGTGCCAGCTCACCGGGGCCAGGGAACACTGAAGCTTTCTTT
>TRBV15|TRBJ2-7|.|TRBD1
CATSRDLDRGNEQYF
TGTGCCACCAGCAGAGATTTGGACAGGGGGAACGAGCAGTACTTC
>TRBV12-5|TRBJ2-2|.|TRBD2
CASGVRPGLVLLAGARKDGELFF
TGTGCTAGTGGAGTACGGCCCGGTTTGGTACTGCTAGCGGGGGCCCGCAAGGACGGGGAGCTGTTTTTT
>TRBV4-1|TRBJ1-4|.|TRBD1
CASSLRGGQGGEKLFF
TGCGCCAGCAGCCTCAGAGGAGGACAGGGGGGAGAAAAACTGTTTTTT
>TRBV18|TRBJ1-1|.|.
CASSQGRNTEAFF
TGTGCCAGCTCACAAGGGAGGAACACTGAAGCTTTCTTT
>TRBV30|TRBJ2-7|.|.
CACRAPHRVHEQYF
TGTGCCTGCAGGGCGCCTCACAGGGTACACGAGCAGTACTTC
>TRBV5-6|TRBJ1-3|.|TRBD1
CASSLGQGFSGNTIYF
TGTGCCAGCAGCTTGGGACAGGGCTTCTCTGGAAACACCATATATTTT
>TRBV7-3|TRBJ2-3|.|TRBD1
CASSLTGADTQYF
TGTGCCAGCAGCCTCACAGGGGCAGATACGCAGTATTTT
>TRBV6-5|TRBJ1-5|.|TRBD1
CASSSTGGQPQHF
TGTGCCAGCAGTTCCACAGGGGGACAGCCCCAGCATTTT
>TRBV7-6|TRBJ1-3|.|TRBD1
CASSLTGTGSGNTIYF
TGTGCCAGCAGCTTAACGGGGACAGGAAGTGGAAACACCATATATTTT
>TRBV6-5|TRBJ2-7|.|.
CASSYRPRLEQYF
TGTGCCAGCAGTTACCGGCCCCGACTCGAGCAGTACTTC
>TRBV6-5|TRBJ1-1|.|.
CASSYSPGNTEAFF
TGTGCCAGCAGTTACTCGCCGGGGAACACTGAAGCTTTCTTT
>TRBV5-6|TRBJ1-4|.|TRBD1
CASSSTGQGFEKLFF
TGTGCCAGCAGCTCAACGGGACAGGGGTTTGAAAAACTGTTTTTT
>TRBV4-3|TRBJ2-3|.|TRBD2
CASSQDLRGSGVSTDTQYF
TGCGCCAGCAGCCAAGATCTGAGGGGTAGCGGGGTTAGCACAGATACGCAGTATTTT
>TRBV5-6|TRBJ1-2|.|.
CASSLIIQGDGYTF
TGTGCCAGCAGCTTAATTATCCAGGGTGATGGCTACACCTTC
>TRBV27|TRBJ2-5|.|TRBD2
CASSALGAGGQETQYF
TGTGCCAGCAGTGCCTTGGGCGCGGGGGGGCAAGAGACCCAGTACTTC
>TRBV6-5|TRBJ2-2|once|.
CASSSRQGELFF
TGTGCCAGCAGTTCCCGACAGGGGGAGCTGTTTTTT
>TRBV7-2|TRBJ1-2|.|.
CASSPSGLFYGYTF
TGTGCCAGCAGCCCGTCGGGACTGTTCTATGGCTACACCTTC
>TRBV5-1|TRBJ1-1|.|.
CASSFDGQNTEAFF
TGCGCCAGCAGCTTCGATGGACAGAACACTGAAGCTTTCTTT
>TRBV2|TRBJ2-5|.|.
CASSPEAQETQYF
TGTGCCAGCAGCCCGGAGGCACAAGAGACCCAGTACTTC
>TRBV11-2|TRBJ1-1|.|TRBD1
CASSPRGLKQGDTEAFF
TGTGCCAGCAGCCCCCGTGGCCTGAAACAGGGGGACACTGAAGCTTTCTTT
>TRBV9|TRBJ1-1|once|.
CASSVDWGGNTEAFF
TGTGCCAGCAGCGTAGATTGGGGGGGGAACACTGAAGCTTTCTTT
>TRBV30|TRBJ2-3|.|.
CAWSGGFYTDTQYF
TGTGCCTGGAGTGGCGGGTTTTATACAGATACGCAGTATTTT
>TRBV25-1|TRBJ1-2|.|.
CASSPGGYGYTF
TGTGCCAGCAGTCCGGGGGGGTATGGCTACACCTTC
>TRBV7-9|TRBJ1-1|.|.
CASSLTLKTEAFF
TGTGCCAGCAGCTTAACTCTTAAAACTGAAGCTTTCTTT
>TRBV5-5|TRBJ2-1|.|.
CASSLEWQNNEQFF
TGTGCCAGCAGCTTGGAGTGGCAGAACAATGAGCAGTTCTTC
>TRBV7-3|TRBJ2-1|.|.
CASSHYEATEQFF
TGTGCCAGCAGCCACTATGAGGCGACTGAGCAGTTCTTC
>TRBV7-2|TRBJ2-1|.|.
CASSSSAHNEQFF
TGTGCCAGCAGCTCTAGTGCCCACAATGAGCAGTTCTTC
>TRBV10-3|TRBJ2-5|.|TRBD2
CAISERAGGRETQYF
TGTGCCATCAGTGAGCGAGCGGGGGGGCGGGAGACCCAGTACTTC
>TRBV18|TRBJ2-7|few|.
CASSPTGTPNYEQYF
TGTGCCAGCTCACCAACCGGGACACCCAACTACGAGCAGTACTTC
>TRBV30|TRBJ1-5|.|.
CAWSTVLSNQPQHF
TGTGCCTGGAGTACAGTCCTTAGCAATCAGCCCCAGCATTTT
>TRBV11-2|TRBJ2-1|few|.
CASSSFYNEQFF
TGTGCCAGCAGCTCCTTTTACAATGAGCAGTTCTTC
>TRBV5-1|TRBJ2-7|once|TRBD1
CASSSTGGLDEQYF
TGCGCCAGCAGCTCAACAGGGGGTCTCGACGAGCAGTACTTC
>TRBV4-3|TRBJ2-7|.|.
CASSQDRGHSYEQYF
TGCGCCAGCAGCCAAGATCGGGGTCACTCCTACGAGCAGTACTTC
>TRBV2|TRBJ2-7|.|.
CASSAQGGYEQYF
TGTGCCAGCAGTGCCCAGGGCGGATACGAGCAGTACTTC
>TRBV10-3|TRBJ1-1|.|.
CAISDHRAVDTEAFF
TGTGCCATCAGTGACCACAGGGCTGTAGACACTGAAGCTTTCTTT
>TRBV2|TRBJ2-3|once|.
CASRRFETQYF
TGTGCCAGCCGAAGATTTGAGACGCAGTATTTT
>TRBV18|TRBJ2-1|few|.
CASSPMLGRQGTYNEQFF
TGTGCCAGCTCACCAATGCTGGGTAGGCAGGGGACCTACAATGAGCAGTTCTTC
>TRBV19|TRBJ2-3|.|TRBD2
CASKRGGGVRDTQYF
TGTGCCAGTAAACGGGGCGGGGGGGTCCGGGATACGCAGTATTTT
>TRBV5-4|TRBJ2-5|.|.
CASSRTTRSTVQETQYF
TGTGCCAGCAGCCGGACTACTAGGTCTACGGTCCAAGAGACCCAGTACTTC
>TRBV5-1|TRBJ2-3|.|TRBD2
CASSLERTSRTDTQYF
TGCGCCAGCAGCTTGGAGAGGACTAGCAGGACAGATACGCAGTATTTT
>TRBV2|TRBJ1-2|.|TRBD1
CASRLTGLYGYTF
TGTGCCAGCAGGTTGACAGGGCTTTATGGCTACACCTTC
>TRBV6-5|TRBJ2-7|.|TRBD1
CASSNDRELTYEQYF
TGTGCCAGCAGTAACGACAGGGAACTTACCTACGAGCAGTACTTC
>TRBV6-1|TRBJ1-6|few|.
CASMYSINSPLHF
TGTGCCAGCATGTACAGCATCAATTCACCCCTCCACTTT
>TRBV7-2|TRBJ1-2|once|.
CASSGGWGMGYGYTF
TGTGCCAGCAGCGGAGGGTGGGGTATGGGGTATGGCTACACCTTC
>TRBV4-3|TRBJ2-3|.|TRBD1
CASSQLEGAGDTQYF
TGCGCCAGCAGCCAACTAGAGGGGGCAGGAGATACGCAGTATTTT
>TRBV4-1|TRBJ1-3|.|.
CASSPTDRYSGNTIYF
TGCGCCAGCAGCCCAACCGACAGGTACTCTGGAAACACCATATATTTT
>TRBV7-3|TRBJ1-6|.|.
CASSPDSSYNSPLHF
TGTGCCAGCAGCCCCGACAGCTCCTATAATTCACCCCTCCACTTT